The present entry profiles one T cell receptor (beta chain) with its context. The target antigen is unknown. The germline gives CDR1 SGDLS, CDR2 YYNGEE. Trimming removed 4 bases at V and 1 base at J, with 8 bases between. This CDR3 region has 13 residues. The data stem from a study of beta chain features in type 1 diabetes. General study findings and limits: Sequencing the cDNA could make cells with high TCR expression show up more than they should. All four CD4+ subsets of Type 1 diabetes patients contained TCRB CDR3s that were moderately but significantly shorter. When VDJ junctions were examined, type 1 diabetes patients showed fewer insertions and more deletions. The influence of HLA type on TCRB rearrangement stayed undetermined.

Only one heparinised blood draw was taken per donor, and its volume averaged approximately 0.11 L. Expressed TCRB transcripts were sequenced, since all the RNA that had been isolated was reverse transcribed. The repertoire was sequenced with immunoSEQ multiplex PCR; TCRdb's copy has only in-frame clones and lacks some. The sample holds under 300,000 clones, roughly 25% seen once. The receptor was isolated from a woman aged 30 to 39 with type 1 diabetes. Sequenced sample: naive CD4+ T cells from blood. The chain recombines TRBV9 with TRBJ1-1; no clear D gene. The CDR3 reads CASSSSGNTEAFF. Written as DNA, the CDR3 is TGTGCCAGCAGCTCTTCAGGGAACACTGAAGCTTTCTTT.